This T cell receptor (beta chain) was obtained from a study of T-cell memory formation after mild COVID-19. Study-level results: Memory cells collected pre-infection included some clones that later responded, suggesting cross-reactive memory joined.

This clonotype was found a few times. Antigen unknown. 5'RACE with constant-segment primers yielded barcoded, UMI-tagged TCR alpha and TCR beta cDNA libraries. TCRdb independently ran MiXCR on the 5' RACE reads; one entry per CDR3 protein. Among roughly 170,000 distinct CDR3 sequences, about 20% were seen once, and the ten largest hold roughly 24%. The CDR3 totals 12 residues. Trimming removed 3 bases from V and 4 bases from J, with 6 bases in between. The V gene's germline CDR1 is MDHEN and CDR2 SYDVKM. The material sequenced was PBMCs or a T cell subset sorted from them (not recorded which). This sequence originates from an adult woman who had mild COVID-19 (a few samples of this study predate the infection). Cell type and time point are not known. The rearrangement links TRBV28 to TRBJ1-2; D ambiguous. This CDR3 is CASSFDSYGYTF. CDR3 in DNA: TGTGCCAGCAGTTTTGATAGCTATGGCTACACCTTC.